This T cell receptor (beta chain) originates from a study of control samples from healthy donors and cancer patients. Repertoires were generated with immunoSEQ multiplex PCR, while TCRdb's copy carries only in-frame clones and drops some. Of 150,000 to 200,000 clones listed, roughly 89% are singletons. Sequenced material: blood. This TCR was recovered from a man in his thirties or forties in good health.

The CDR3 region has the DNA TGTGCCAGCAGCTCGTACTTCCGGGACTACAATGAGCAGTTCTTC. Its translation: CASSSYFRDYNEQFF. The rearrangement uses TRBV5-4 and TRBJ2-1; possibly TRBD2 for D (5 bases). Germline V gene sequence: CDR1 SGHNT, CDR2 YYREEE (reference sequence). V was clipped by 3 bases and J by 3 bases, with 13 bases between them. The CDR3 is 15 amino acids.